Below, 21 T cell receptor beta chains from the same sample are listed, as sequenced in a study of T cell repertoires in cytomegalovirus infection. Using its own MiXCR run on the reads, TCRdb lists one record per CDR3 protein. The repertoire holds 290,000 or so distinct CDR3 sequences, with approximately 10% as singletons. The specimen was PBMCs. Receptors were obtained from a human donor in good health (CMV status not recorded). Some clones in this sample may be carry-over from other donors' samples.

This clonotype was seen only a few times. The rearrangement links TRBV9 to TRBJ1-5, with a tentative D call TRBD1 (5 bases). Germline V gives CDR1 SGDLS, CDR2 YYNGEE. The CDR3 runs 16 residues. V lost 0 bases and J lost 5, with 15 bases in between. The CDR3: CASSVGTGGKDQPQHF. The CDR3 DNA follows: TGTGCCAGCAGCGTAGGTACAGGTGGTAAGGATCAGCCCCAGCATTTT.

This clonotype was seen ten or more times. The rearrangement uses TRBV15 and TRBJ1-4, with 7 positions matching TRBD1. Germline V gene data show CDR1 as LNHNV and CDR2 as YYDKDF (reference sequence). CDR3 length: 19 amino acids. The J segment lost 3 bases and the V segment lost 0 bases, leaving 13 bases of the junction unmatched. The CDR3 region has the DNA TGTGCCACCAGCAGAGATCTCGGAGGGGGCCTAGCGGCTAATGAAAAACTGTTTTTT. Translating gives CATSRDLGGGLAANEKLFF. The full variable domain, rest sourced from reference TRBV15 and TRBJ1-4, is DAMVIQNPRYQVTQFGKPVTLSCSQTLNHNVMYWYQQKSSQAPKLLFHYYDKDFNNEADTPDNFQSRRPNTSFCFLDIRSPGLGDTAMYLCATSRDLGGGLAANEKLFFGSGTQLSVL.

In its sample, this clonotype was seen many times. The chain links TRBV19 to TRBJ2-5; D is uncertain. The V gene lost 4 bases and the J gene lost 3 bases, with 15 bases spanning the gap. The CDR3 has 15 residues. Germline assignment: CDR1 LNHDA and CDR2 SQIVND (reference sequence). The CDR3 spells CASSTDEYVEETQYF. The CDR3 bases are TGTGCCAGTAGTACGGATGAATACGTGGAAGAGACCCAGTACTTC.

Ten or more counts support this clonotype. CDR3 in amino acids: CASSQEEQGVTDTQYF. CDR3 nucleotide sequence: TGTGCCAGCAGCCAAGAAGAGCAGGGAGTAACGGATACGCAGTATTTT. V and J are TRBV4-2 and TRBJ2-3, with D perhaps TRBD1 or TRBD2 (5 bases each). This CDR3 is built from 16 residues. V lost 0 bases and J 6 bases, leaving 16 bases between the germline ends. The germline gives CDR1 LGHNA, CDR2 YNFKEQ.

The rearrangement joins TRBV18 to TRBJ1-5, with 10 bases matching TRBD1. The CDR3 loop spans 16 amino acids. Germline assignment: CDR1 KGHSH and CDR2 LQKENI. With V trimmed by 4 bases and J by 6 bases, 9 bases remained unmatched. The CDR3 sequence: CASSLGLGQGVQPQHF. DNA for the CDR3: TGTGCCAGCTCACTCGGGCTTGGACAGGGGGTTCAGCCCCAGCATTTT.

Details on this clonotype: One junction end disagrees with the germline gene, perhaps due to a read error. The chain has TRBV5-3 and TRBJ2-3; 11 nucleotides line up with TRBD1. TRBV5-3 falls under the ORF class, with uncertain function. The CDR3 is 15 amino acids. This chain's CDR3 is CASSFGDRGADTQYF. In nucleotides, the CDR3 is TGTGCCAGCAGCTTTGGGGACAGGGGGGCAGATACGCAGTATTTT.

This clonotype appeared many times. The chain links TRBV20-1 to TRBJ2-1; D is perhaps TRBD2 (6 bases). The V end lost 5 bases, the J end lost 0 bases, and 17 bases lay between the germline ends. The germline gives CDR1 DFQATT, CDR2 SNEGSKA (reference sequence). The CDR3 extends over 16 amino acids. CDR3 nucleotides: TGCAGTGCTGGGAGTTCGGGACTCAGCTCCTACAATGAGCAGTTCTTC. Protein sequence: CSAGSSGLSSYNEQFF.

DNA of the CDR3: TGTGCCAGCAGTACTCAGGACAATGAGCAGTTCTTC. It codes for CASSTQDNEQFF. V usage is TRBV28 and J usage is TRBJ2-1; D remains ambiguous. Trimming shortened V by 5 bases and J by 5 bases, and 7 bases separated the two germline ends. Per the germline V gene, CDR1 is MDHEN and CDR2 is SYDVKM. CDR3 length: 12 amino acids.

J is TRBJ2-3 and V is TRBV2; the match to TRBD2 covers 9 bases. From germline, CDR1 is SNHLY and CDR2 FYNNEI. The CDR3 length is 16 residues. V dropped 4 bases and J dropped 2; count of bases not matched to a gene: 7. The CDR3 loop is CASSGPTSGYTDTQYF. The CDR3 DNA sequence: TGTGCCAGCAGTGGACCGACTAGCGGATACACAGATACGCAGTATTTT.

The chain combines TRBV24-1 with TRBJ2-1; D might be TRBD1 (6 bases). Germline CDR1 reads KGHDR; CDR2 reads SFDVKD. The CDR3 covers 11 residues. V lost 11 bases, J lost 7 bases, and 11 bases lay in between. In nucleotides, the CDR3 is TGTGCCATCTCCAGGGGTAATGAGCAGTTCTTC. Protein sequence: CAISRGNEQFF.

This clonotype was counted at least ten times. The J gene is TRBJ1-5, the V gene TRBV6-5; D is uncertain. CDR1 MNHEY and CDR2 SVGAGI come from the germline V gene. The germline V and J ends were trimmed by 8 bases and 4 bases, with 9 bases remaining between them. The length of the CDR3 is 12 residues. CDR3 in amino acids: CASRSGNQPQHF. CDR3 nucleotides: TGTGCCAGCCGATCGGGTAATCAGCCCCAGCATTTT.

This clonotype was counted at least ten times. The chain links TRBV20-1 to TRBJ2-5; no definite D call. CDR1 is DFQATT and CDR2 is SNEGSKA in the germline V gene (reference sequence). The germline V and J ends were trimmed by 5 bases and 5 bases, with 6 bases remaining between them. The CDR3 totals 10 residues. The CDR3 DNA reads TGCAGTGCTCCCGCCGAGACCCAGTACTTC. This codes for CSAPAETQYF.

Note on this clonotype: The conserved closing phenylalanine or tryptophan is absent in this CDR3, likely reflecting a read error. The V gene is TRBV6-5, the J gene TRBJ2-7, with D unresolved. There are 14 residues in the CDR3. CDR1 MNHEY and CDR2 SVGAGI come from the germline V gene. Trimming removed 2 bases from V and 7 bases from J, with 15 bases in between. The CDR3 DNA follows: TGTGCCAGCAGTTACGTCGGCTCCTTAGGGGAGCAGTACTAC. Residues: CASSYVGSLGEQYY.

There are many counts of this clonotype. The chain uses TRBV28 and TRBJ2-7; tentatively, D is TRBD2 (6 bases). This CDR3 region has 15 residues. CDR1 MDHEN and CDR2 SYDVKM come from the germline V gene. V was shortened by 6 bases and J by 0 bases, with 15 bases between the two germline ends. CDR3 region: CASSAGTAGSYEQYV. The DNA for the CDR3 is TGTGCCAGCAGCGCCGGGACTGCAGGCTCCTACGAGCAGTACGTC.

This clonotype was recorded many times. The genes are TRBV3-1 and TRBJ1-1; 7 positions match TRBD1. The length of the CDR3 is 14 residues. CDR1 and CDR2 from the germline V gene are LGHDT and YNNKEL (reference sequence). V lost 4 bases, J lost 4 bases, and 6 bases stayed unmatched. Written as DNA, the CDR3 is TGTGCCAGCAGCCGACGGGACAGAGGCACTGAAGCTTTCTTT. Amino acid sequence: CASSRRDRGTEAFF.

In its sample, this clonotype was seen many times. The chain uses TRBV5-1 and TRBJ1-1; no definite D call. V lost 4 bases and J 4 bases, leaving 17 bases between the germline ends. Germline V CDR1 and CDR2: SGHRS, YFSETQ. The CDR3 spans 15 residues. The CDR3 here is CASSAESPRVTEAFF. In DNA form, the CDR3 reads TGCGCCAGCAGCGCGGAGAGCCCAAGGGTCACTGAAGCTTTCTTT. Full variable domain (missing parts from reference TRBV5-1 and TRBJ1-1): KAGVTQTPRYLIKTRGQQVTLSCSPISGHRSVSWYQQTPGQGLQFLFEYFSETQRNKGNFPGRFSGRQFSNSRSEMNVSTLELGDSALYLCASSAESPRVTEAFFGQGTRLTVV.

This rearrangement joins TRBV20-1 to TRBJ1-5; D remains unclear. In germline, CDR1 is DFQATT, CDR2 SNEGSKA (reference sequence). Trimming cost V 3 bases and J 4 bases, with 10 bases left between them. This CDR3 comprises 13 residues. CDR3 in amino acids: CSASATGNQPQHF. For the CDR3, the DNA is TGCAGTGCTAGCGCCACGGGGAATCAGCCCCAGCATTTT.

In this sample, this clonotype turned up a few times. This chain connects TRBV20-1 to TRBJ2-7; possibly TRBD1 for D (6 bases). The ends were cut back, 2 bases at V and 2 bases at J, with 28 bases in the middle. CDR1 is DFQATT, CDR2 SNEGSKA, per germline (reference sequence). The CDR3 runs to 19 residues. CDR3 DNA: TGCAGTGCTAGATCCCCCTTGGGTGTAGGGGACATACTCACCTACGAGCAGTACTTC. Amino acids: CSARSPLGVGDILTYEQYF.

This clonotype was observed at least ten times. The chain employs TRBV28 and TRBJ2-5, with 13 bases lining up with TRBD2. The CDR3 length is 18 residues. V lost 10 bases, J lost 3 bases, and 17 bases stayed unmatched. CDR1 is MDHEN, CDR2 SYDVKM, per germline. The CDR3: CAILPVGLAGAPEETQYF. DNA of the CDR3: TGTGCCATCCTCCCGGTAGGACTAGCGGGGGCCCCCGAAGAGACCCAGTACTTC. Full variable domain (outside the CDR3, taken from reference TRBV28 and TRBJ2-5): DVKVTQSSRYLVKRTGEKVFLECVQDMDHENMFWYRQDPGLGLRLIYFSYDVKMKEKGDIPEGYSVSREKKERFSLILESASTNQTSMYLCAILPVGLAGAPEETQYFGPGTRLLVL.

This clonotype appeared many times. The V and J genes are TRBV6-2 or TRBV6-3 and TRBJ2-1; 7 nucleotides align to TRBD2. CDR3 length: 14 amino acids. The V gene end was trimmed by 6 bases and the J gene end by 6 bases; junction bases not matched to a gene: 8. CDR1 and CDR2 from the germline V gene are MNHEY and SVGEGT. The CDR3 here is CASSQTSWGNEQFF. CDR3 sequence (DNA): TGTGCCAGCAGCCAGACTAGCTGGGGCAATGAGCAGTTCTTC.

This clonotype appeared many times. The chain has TRBV7-2 and TRBJ2-7; no clear D gene. This CDR3 is built from 12 residues. Germline-derived CDR1 and CDR2 are SGHTA and FQGNSA. V was trimmed by 5 bases and J by 5 bases, leaving 10 bases between them. The CDR3 sequence is CASSGQIHEQYF. DNA for the CDR3: TGTGCCAGCAGCGGTCAGATCCACGAGCAGTACTTC.